A single sample is the source of the 27 T cell receptor beta chains below, sequenced in a study of regulatory T cells in long-lasting Graves disease. Construction of TCR beta libraries relied on iRepertoire HTBI primers and on Arm-PCR targeting CDR3 regions. MiXCR, applied by TCRdb to the multiplex PCR reads, yields one record per CDR3 protein. The table lists roughly 350,000 distinct CDR3 sequences, roughly 15% of them singletons. Stated time point: newly diagnosed GD, antithyroid drugs for less than 3 months. Extracted PBMC RNA gave rise to the TCR library. Another study also made use of these data, one on T cells in Graves' hyperthyroidism and ophthalmopathy.

The sequences come from peripheral blood mononuclear cells (PBMCs), collected at new diagnosis, from a patient treated with antithyroid drugs. The source of these receptors is a woman aged 18-29 years with Graves disease.

This clonotype was observed many times. The chain uses TRBV5-1 and TRBJ2-7; D unclear. There are 14 residues in the CDR3. Per germline, CDR1 SGHRS and CDR2 YFSETQ. Trimming stripped 0 bases from V and 2 bases from J, with 9 bases between. The CDR3 spells CASSLAPGPYEQYF. DNA for the CDR3: TGCGCCAGCAGCTTGGCCCCGGGTCCCTACGAGCAGTACTTC.

This clonotype was detected many times. The rearrangement joins TRBV7-3 to TRBJ2-3; no clear D gene. Per germline, CDR1 SGHTA and CDR2 FQGTGA. V was trimmed by 4 bases and J by 1 base, leaving 9 bases between them. The CDR3 totals 14 residues. CDR3 in amino acids: CASSSSGRTDTQYF. The CDR3 DNA sequence: TGTGCCAGCAGCTCCTCCGGCCGCACAGATACGCAGTATTTT.

This clonotype was seen ten or more times. The CDR3, as DNA: TGTGCCAGCAGCCAAGTAACAATGAACACTGAAGCTTTCTTT. Translating it yields CASSQVTMNTEAFF. This chain connects TRBV4-2 to TRBJ1-1; unclear D gene. In germline, CDR1 is LGHNA, CDR2 YNFKEQ. The CDR3 is 14 residues long. Trimming removed 1 base at V and 0 bases at J, with 6 bases between.

Ten or more counts support this clonotype. The rearrangement uses TRBV7-6 and TRBJ2-7; 10 bases fit TRBD1. CDR3 length: 16 residues. Germline V gives CDR1 SGHVS, CDR2 FNYEAQ. V lost 4 bases to trimming and J lost 6 bases; unmatched junction nucleotides: 12. CDR3 sequence (DNA): TGTGCCAGCAGCTCATCTTTCGGGACAGGGGTCTCCGAGCAGTACTTC. The encoded protein is CASSSSFGTGVSEQYF.

This clonotype was picked up many times. The V call is TRBV7-2, the J call TRBJ2-6; no reliable D call. V was clipped by 5 bases and J by 4 bases, with 18 bases between them. Germline CDR1 SGHTA, CDR2 FQGNSA. CDR3 length: 17 amino acids. In DNA form, the CDR3 reads TGTGCCAGCAGCCCATTAGAGGTCCCGCTGGGGGCCAACGTCCTGACTTTC. Amino acids: CASSPLEVPLGANVLTF.

This clonotype has at least ten counts. The chain joins TRBV14 to TRBJ2-1; TRBD2 is a possible D gene (5 bases). Between the trimmed V and J ends, which lost 1 base and 6 bases, there was a span of 16 bases. This CDR3 comprises 16 residues. CDR1 is SGHDN and CDR2 is FVKESK in the germline V gene. CDR3 DNA sequence: TGTGCCAGCAGCCAAGCGGCTAGCCCTCCGGGCAATGAGCAGTTCTTC. It specifies CASSQAASPPGNEQFF.

This clonotype was observed a few times. The chain has TRBV5-1 and TRBJ2-7; 9 bases map to TRBD2. The CDR3 has 14 residues. Germline values: CDR1 SGHRS, CDR2 YFSETQ. J lost 6 bases, V lost 5 bases, and 9 bases had no gene match. The CDR3 nucleotides read TGCGCCAGCAGTACCTTTAGCGGGGGCGGCGAGCAGTACTTC. Its protein product is CASSTFSGGGEQYF.

This clonotype has ten or more counts. The V and J genes are TRBV30 and TRBJ2-2; D remains unclear. In germline, CDR1 is GTSNPN, CDR2 SVGIG (reference sequence). CDR3 length: 12 residues. Trimming shortened V by 5 bases and J by 4 bases, and 8 bases separated the two germline ends. CDR3 amino acids: CAWLFITGELFF. The CDR3 nucleotides are TGTGCCTGGCTTTTTATCACCGGGGAGCTGTTTTTT.

This clonotype was counted only a few times. Being one base from a much bigger clone, this may be a read error. The chain employs TRBV18 and TRBJ2-5; D ambiguous. CDR3 size: 13 residues. Germline CDR1 KGHSH, CDR2 LQKENI. With 5 bases removed from V and 2 bases from J, the gap between germline ends came to 9 bases. The CDR3 protein is CASSSTVQETQYF. The CDR3 bases are TGTGCCAGCTCATCAACAGTACAAGAGACCCAGTACTTC.

The chain joins TRBV7-9 to TRBJ1-2; D remains unclear. CDR1 is SEHNR, CDR2 FQNEAQ, per germline (reference sequence). Between the trimmed V and J ends, which lost 1 base and 12 bases, there was a span of 9 bases. There are 11 residues in the CDR3. CDR3 nucleotides: TGTGCCAGCAGCTTAGGGACGGCGGACACCTTC. Its translation is CASSLGTADTF.

This clonotype was observed many times. The rearrangement links TRBV28 to TRBJ2-2; the D gene could be TRBD1 or TRBD2 (5 bases each). Germline loops: CDR1 MDHEN, CDR2 SYDVKM. This CDR3 contains 17 residues. Trimming took 10 bases from V and 0 from J, leaving 21 bases between them. In DNA, the CDR3 is TGTGCCACCGAGGGGTTGGCCGACGGGACGAACACCGGGGAGCTGTTTTTT. Its protein product is CATEGLADGTNTGELFF.

As regards this clonotype: This may be a read error: a much more frequent sequence differs by one nucleotide. The rearrangement joins TRBV9 to TRBJ2-1; 11 bases map to TRBD2. The J call may be faulty, since TRBJ2-5 better matches the DNA end. The germline CDR1 and CDR2 sequences are SGDLS and YYNGEE. The CDR3 spans 14 residues. The CDR3 protein is CASSETSGAETQYF. CDR3 sequence (DNA): TGTGCCAGCAGCGAGACTAGCGGGGCCGAGACCCAGTACTTC.

The chain carries TRBV15 and TRBJ2-7; D gene uncertain. The CDR3 spans 13 residues. Looked up from germline, CDR1 is LNHNV and CDR2 is YYDKDF (reference sequence). The V gene lost 8 bases and the J gene lost 1 base, with 12 bases spanning the gap. CDR3 coding DNA: TGTGCCACCGGGAAGGGCCCGTCCTACGAGCAGTACTTC. As protein: CATGKGPSYEQYF.

This clonotype showed up just a few times. The rearrangement links TRBV12-3 or TRBV12-4 to TRBJ1-2; D is perhaps TRBD1 (5 bases). V lost 2 bases and J lost 5, with 9 bases in between. This CDR3 contains 13 residues. The DNA of the CDR3 is TGTGCCAGCAGTTTATTCGCAGGGTATGGCTACACCTTC. Translated: CASSLFAGYGYTF.

This clonotype was counted ten times or more. This chain uses TRBV2 with TRBJ1-4; D not certain. Germline V CDR1 and CDR2: SNHLY, FYNNEI. The CDR3 spans 15 residues. Trimming shortened V by 4 bases and J by 6 bases, and 15 bases separated the two germline ends. CDR3 region: CASSGLSSRDEKLFF. CDR3 nucleotide sequence: TGTGCCAGCAGTGGTCTGTCCAGCCGGGATGAAAAACTGTTTTTT.

The chain has TRBV3-1 and TRBJ2-2; 8 bases are shared with TRBD2. Germline V CDR1 and CDR2: LGHDT, YNNKEL (reference sequence). The V segment lost 0 bases and the J segment 3 bases; nucleotides outside the gene matches: 3. CDR3 length equals 16 residues. CDR3 in amino acids: CASSQEGLGYTGELFF. CDR3 DNA: TGTGCCAGCAGCCAAGAGGGACTAGGGTACACCGGGGAGCTGTTTTTT.

In the case of this clonotype: A much larger clone is a single base away; this may be a read error. The rearrangement links TRBV7-2 to TRBJ2-7, with unresolved D. Trimming removed 4 bases at V and 0 bases at J, with 10 bases between. Germline CDR1 reads SGHTA; CDR2 reads FQGNSA. The length of the CDR3 is 14 residues. In DNA form, the CDR3 reads TGTGCCAGCAGCTCCGCCCCGCACTCCTACGAGCAGTACTTC. This codes for CASSSAPHSYEQYF.

The table lists this clonotype with a few counts. The rearrangement joins TRBV7-9 to TRBJ1-2; possibly TRBD1 for D (6 bases). Germline CDR1 SEHNR, CDR2 FQNEAQ (reference sequence). V lost 5 bases and J lost 8, with 12 bases in between. The CDR3 is 12 amino acids. Here the CDR3 DNA reads TGTGCCAGCAGCCCCAGGACAGCCGGCTACACCTTC. Encoded protein: CASSPRTAGYTF.

This rearrangement joins TRBV10-2 to TRBJ1-2, with 8 bases lining up with TRBD1. Germline CDR1 and CDR2: WSHSY and SAAADI. The CDR3 spans 15 residues. The V gene end was trimmed by 6 bases and the J gene end by 0 bases; junction bases not matched to a gene: 6. The CDR3 reads CASRAQGGANYGYTF. The CDR3 region has the DNA TGCGCCAGCAGGGCACAGGGGGGGGCTAACTATGGCTACACCTTC.

This chain connects TRBV13 to TRBJ2-1, with 12 positions matching TRBD2. The CDR3 has 18 residues. After removal of 0 bases from V and 5 bases from J, the junction contained 8 bases not matched to a gene. Looked up from germline, CDR1 is PRHDT and CDR2 is FYEKMQ (reference sequence). The CDR3 bases are TGTGCCAGCAGCTTAGGCGGTACTAGCGGGGGGCCCGACAATGAGCAGTTCTTC. Translated: CASSLGGTSGGPDNEQFF. The full variable domain, completed using reference TRBV13 and TRBJ2-1, is AAGVIQSPRHLIKEKRETATLKCYPIPRHDTVYWYQQGPGQDPQFLISFYEKMQSDKGSIPDRFSAQQFSDYHSELNMSSLELGDSALYFCASSLGGTSGGPDNEQFFGPGTRLTVL.

This clonotype was found a few times. The chain combines TRBV27 with TRBJ1-1; D remains unclear. Per germline, CDR1 MNHEY and CDR2 SMNVEV (reference sequence). The CDR3 sequence is 14 residues long. Deletions cut 2 bases from V and 4 bases from J, with 11 bases between. CDR3 DNA sequence: TGTGCCAGCAGTTTAACGCGTAGGAGCACTGAAGCTTTCTTT. Its protein is CASSLTRRSTEAFF.

This clonotype was recorded a few times. The chain combines TRBV19 with TRBJ1-1; 8 nucleotides line up with TRBD1. This CDR3 has 15 amino acids. The J segment lost 0 bases and the V segment lost 9 bases, leaving 9 bases of the junction unmatched. Germline CDR1 is LNHDA and CDR2 is SQIVND (reference sequence). CDR3: CASIATGAMNTEAFF. DNA for the CDR3: TGTGCCAGCATTGCGACAGGGGCAATGAACACTGAAGCTTTCTTT.

This clonotype has only a few counts. The chain couples TRBV20-1 to TRBJ1-1, with D unresolved. Per the germline V gene, CDR1 is DFQATT and CDR2 is SNEGSKA (reference sequence). CDR3 size: 13 residues. Trimming cost V 2 bases and J 0 bases, with 7 bases left between them. The CDR3 loop is CSARQSMNTEAFF. CDR3 sequence (DNA): TGCAGTGCTAGACAGAGCATGAACACTGAAGCTTTCTTT.

This clonotype occurred a few times. This sequence joins TRBV6-1 and TRBJ2-3, with D maybe TRBD2 (6 bases). The DNA end lines up better with TRBJ2-7; the J call may be wrong. The CDR3 is made up of 15 amino acids. From germline, CDR1 is MNHNS and CDR2 SASEGT. CDR3 in DNA: TGTGCCAGCAGTGAAGGCCCCGGGACTTACTACGAGCAGTACTTC. Its translation is CASSEGPGTYYEQYF.

Remarks on this clonotype: A junction end diverges from the germline sequence, so it may reflect a read error. The V gene is TRBV13, the J gene TRBJ2-1; unclear D gene. The germline V gene encodes CDR1 PRHDT and CDR2 FYEKMQ (reference sequence). The CDR3 is 15 residues long. In DNA form, the CDR3 reads TGCGCCAGCAGTTCCCTTTCCGTAGGTTACGATGAGCAGTTCTTC. Its protein product is CASSSLSVGYDEQFF.

This clonotype was observed many times. V usage is TRBV27 and J usage is TRBJ2-7, with 7 nucleotides matching TRBD1. Looked up from germline, CDR1 is MNHEY and CDR2 is SMNVEV (reference sequence). The CDR3 consists of 15 residues. After removal of 7 bases from V and 4 bases from J, the junction contained 13 bases not matched to a gene. CDR3: CASMQQGTLPYEQYF. The CDR3 DNA reads TGTGCCAGCATGCAACAGGGGACACTTCCGTACGAGCAGTACTTC.

This clonotype showed up many times. CDR3 in amino acids: CASRGERVTGPSYNEQFF. Written as DNA, the CDR3 is TGTGCCAGCAGGGGGGAAAGAGTAACAGGGCCGTCCTACAATGAGCAGTTCTTC. The chain links TRBV7-9 to TRBJ2-1; TRBD1 might be the D (6 bases). There are 18 residues in the CDR3. V gave up 6 bases and J gave up 1 base, with 22 bases separating them. Per the germline V gene, CDR1 is SEHNR and CDR2 is FQNEAQ (reference sequence).